These 9 T cell receptor beta chains came from one sample sequenced in a study of Ad26.COV2.S vaccination and SARS-CoV-2 variants. Data came from immunoSEQ multiplex PCR; TCRdb stores just in-frame clones and leaves some out. This repertoire shows 7,000 or so clones, 84% found once; its top ten account for roughly 28%. The source material was peripheral blood, sampled after recovery from COVID-19. All receptors come from a human donor who had recovered from COVID-19.

This chain connects TRBV6-4 to TRBJ2-5; maybe TRBD2 (5 bases). V was clipped by 0 bases and J by 2 bases, with 22 bases between them. This CDR3 region has 19 residues. Germline V gene lookup returns CDR1 MRHNA and CDR2 SNTAGT. The CDR3 DNA reads TGTGCCAGCAGTGACTCTAGGGAGATAGGAACAGCCCTTCAAGAGACCCAGTACTTC. The encoded protein is CASSDSREIGTALQETQYF.

This clone was counted a few times. Written as DNA, the CDR3 is TGTGCCAGCAGCTCGAGTTGGGGGATAGACACTGAAGCTTTCTTT. Residues: CASSSSWGIDTEAFF. The chain joins TRBV7-2 to TRBJ1-1; D is possibly TRBD1 (5 bases). Germline V gene sequence: CDR1 SGHTA, CDR2 FQGNSA. V dropped 4 bases and J dropped 3 bases, with 15 bases sitting between them. The CDR3 contains 15 residues.

The chain couples TRBV19 to TRBJ1-1; TRBD1 is a possible D gene (6 bases). The germline V and J ends were trimmed by 6 bases and 8 bases, with 16 bases remaining between them. Germline CDR1 LNHDA, CDR2 SQIVND (reference sequence). The CDR3 totals 13 residues. CDR3 DNA sequence: TGTGCCAGTAGCATCCCCCGACAGGCAGAAGCTTTCTTT. This encodes CASSIPRQAEAFF.

V and J are TRBV5-6 and TRBJ1-1; D call uncertain. The CDR3 length is 15 residues. Per the germline V gene, CDR1 is SGHDT and CDR2 is YYEEEE. V lost 0 bases and J 1 base, leaving 10 bases between the germline ends. The CDR3 sequence is CASSLDGRRNTEAFF. For the CDR3, the DNA is TGTGCCAGCAGCTTGGATGGCAGGAGGAACACTGAAGCTTTCTTT.

The chain carries TRBV5-1 and TRBJ1-6; D is unclear. Germline CDR1 reads SGHRS; CDR2 reads YFSETQ. The CDR3 loop spans 16 amino acids. Deletions cut 4 bases from V and 0 bases from J, with 11 bases between. The CDR3 is CASSADFSSYNSPLHF. CDR3 nucleotide sequence: TGCGCCAGCAGCGCAGACTTCAGCTCCTATAATTCACCCCTCCACTTT.

This clone is a singleton in its sample. The chain combines TRBV5-5 with TRBJ2-1, with 11 bases matching TRBD2. Losses at the gene ends were 0 bases for V and 6 bases for J; bases not matched to a gene: 2. The CDR3 loop spans 15 amino acids. From germline, CDR1 is SGHKS and CDR2 YYEKEE (reference sequence). The CDR3 bases are TGTGCCAGCAGCTTGGAGGGACTAGCGGTCAATGAGCAGTTCTTC. Residues: CASSLEGLAVNEQFF.

Here the CDR3 reads CASSESPVLKRSFF. In nucleotides, the CDR3 is TGTGCCAGCAGTGAAAGTCCGGTTCTCAAGAGGTCTTTCTTT. This rearrangement joins TRBV6-1 to TRBJ1-1, with unresolved D. The CDR3 loop spans 14 amino acids. The germline V gene has CDR1 MNHNS and CDR2 SASEGT. The ends were cut back, 2 bases at V and 12 bases at J, with 19 bases in the middle.

The J gene is TRBJ2-7, the V gene TRBV7-2; weak D call: TRBD1 (6 bases). Trimming pared 4 bases from V and 1 base from J, leaving 14 bases between. The CDR3 runs to 15 residues. CDR1 and CDR2 from the germline V gene are SGHTA and FQGNSA. CDR3 sequence (DNA): TGTGCCAGCAGCTCCACAGGGCTCCGTTCCTACGAGCAGTACTTC. This codes for CASSSTGLRSYEQYF. The whole variable domain, filled in from reference TRBV7-2 and TRBJ2-7, reads GAGVSQSPSNKVTEKGKDVELRCDPISGHTALYWYRQSLGQGLEFLIYFQGNSAPDKSGLPSDRFSAERTGGSVSTLTIQRTQQEDSAVYLCASSSTGLRSYEQYFGPGTRLTVT.

The V and J genes are TRBV11-3 and TRBJ2-1, with TRBD2 matching over 11 bases. The CDR3 is made up of 15 amino acids. Germline-derived CDR1 and CDR2 are SGHNT and YENEEA. V trimming: 5 bases; J trimming: 5 bases; junction bases outside the gene matches: 5. The CDR3, as DNA: TGTGCCAGCAGCGCCGGGACTAGCGGACACAATGAGCAGTTCTTC. Protein: CASSAGTSGHNEQFF.